This T cell receptor (beta chain) was documented in a study of T cells after yellow fever vaccination. Findings of the study overall: After the booster, approximately 95% of CD4 and more than 75% of CD8 primary-response clones were re-detected. Across the CD4 and CD8 compartments, a small share of clonotypes was present in both. Although the secondary response was weaker, it peaked faster, at day 5 versus 15.

As for this clonotype: Its antigen is undetermined. Sequence at one end of the junction differs from germline and may be a read error.

TCRdb used MiXCR to reprocess the 5' RACE reads, holding one entry per CDR3 protein. The sample shows under 500,000 distinct CDR3 sequences, roughly 20% of them seen only once. CDR3 length equals 14 residues. CDR1 MDHEN and CDR2 SYDVKM come from the germline V gene. The chain recombines TRBV28 with TRBJ2-2, with D perhaps TRBD2 (6 bases). The sample here was PBMCs, taken before the yellow fever booster vaccination. This TCR derives from a young man who received the YFV17D yellow fever vaccine. The CDR3 DNA reads TGTGCGAGCAGACCCCCGGGACTCCCCGGGGAGCTGTTTTTT. Its translation: CASRPPGLPGELFF.